These T cell receptor beta chains were read from a single sample in a study of cytomegalovirus exposure and HLA in healthy donors. Measured with immunoSEQ multiplex PCR; TCRdb has only the in-frame clones, and not every one. This sample lists roughly 78,000 clones; its ten largest clones have about 0.83%. The source material was PBMCs. These receptors came from a boy between 10 and 17 years old in good health and CMV-seronegative. The CDR3 runs from the conserved cysteine through the conserved F or W. D genes are given only for firm matches.

j_call,d_call,v_call,cdr3_nt,cdr3_aa
TRBJ1-6,.,TRBV30,TGTGCCTGGACTGCCGACAGGTTAAGCTCCTATAATTCACCCCTCCACTTT,CAWTADRLSSYNSPLHF
TRBJ1-6,.,TRBV4-1,TGCGCCAGCAGCCAAGATCGTATCAGGAATTCACCCCTCCACTTT,CASSQDRIRNSPLHF
TRBJ2-7,.,TRBV4-1,TGCGCCAGCAGCCAACAGGAAGGTTACGAGCAGTACTTC,CASSQQEGYEQYF
TRBJ1-4,.,TRBV6-1,TGTGCCAGCAGCGCCTCAGGAACTAATGAAAAACTGTTTTTT,CASSASGTNEKLFF
TRBJ2-7,TRBD1,TRBV6-5,TGTGCCAGCAGTACAACGCCGACAGGGTGGCAGTACTTC,CASSTTPTGWQYF
TRBJ2-3,.,TRBV6-5,TGTGCCAGCAGTTACTCTTCGTTTGATACGCAGTATTTT,CASSYSSFDTQYF
TRBJ2-7,TRBD2,TRBV2,TGTGCCAGCAGGAAGCGGGAGGGCTCCAACGAGCAGTACTTC,CASRKREGSNEQYF
TRBJ1-2,.,TRBV30,TGTGCCTGGAGTGCCGGGAACCTCTACTATGGCTACACCTTC,CAWSAGNLYYGYTF
TRBJ2-3,.,TRBV7-9,TGTGCCAGCAGGGGGGCATACACAGATACGCAGTATTTT,CASRGAYTDTQYF
TRBJ1-6,.,TRBV6-1,TGTGCCAGCAGTGATGTGGGGGCTGGGTCACCCCTCCACTTT,CASSDVGAGSPLHF
TRBJ2-5,.,TRBV18,TGTGCCAGCTCCCCAGGAGTGCAAGAGAACCAGTACTTC,CASSPGVQENQYF